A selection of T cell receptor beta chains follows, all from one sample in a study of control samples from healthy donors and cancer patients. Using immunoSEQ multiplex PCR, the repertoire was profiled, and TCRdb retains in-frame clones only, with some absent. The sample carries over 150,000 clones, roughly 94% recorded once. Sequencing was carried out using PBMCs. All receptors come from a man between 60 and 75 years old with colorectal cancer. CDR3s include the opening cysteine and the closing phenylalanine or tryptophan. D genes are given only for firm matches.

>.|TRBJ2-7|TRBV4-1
CASSREAGSSYEQYF
TGCGCCAGCAGCCGAGAGGCAGGGAGCTCCTACGAGCAGTACTTC
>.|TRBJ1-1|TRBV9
CASSVETGTEAFF
TGTGCCAGCAGCGTAGAAACAGGTACTGAAGCTTTCTTT
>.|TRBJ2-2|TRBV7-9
CAKGGRTGELFF
TGTGCCAAGGGAGGCCGCACCGGGGAGCTGTTTTTT
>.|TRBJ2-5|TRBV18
CASSRNREETQYF
TGTGCCAGCTCACGAAACAGGGAAGAGACCCAGTACTTC
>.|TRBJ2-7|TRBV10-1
CASSGGQNYEQYF
TGCGCCAGCAGTGGAGGACAGAACTACGAGCAGTACTTC
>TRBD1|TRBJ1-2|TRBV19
CASSISDRGRGYTF
TGTGCCAGTAGTATCTCGGACAGGGGACGAGGCTACACCTTC
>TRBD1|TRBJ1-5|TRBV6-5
CASKADREGSQPQHF
TGTGCCAGCAAGGCGGACAGGGAAGGGAGTCAGCCCCAGCATTTT
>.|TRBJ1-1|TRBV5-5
CASTPSGVVGTEAFF
TGTGCCAGCACCCCGAGTGGGGTAGTTGGGACTGAAGCTTTCTTT
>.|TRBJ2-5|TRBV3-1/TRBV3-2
CASSQDHWGQETQYF
TGTGCCAGCAGCCAAGATCACTGGGGGCAAGAGACCCAGTACTTC
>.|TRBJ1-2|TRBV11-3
CASDPVRGGLLNYGYTF
TGTGCCAGCGACCCCGTCCGTGGGGGGCTCTTAAACTATGGCTACACCTTC
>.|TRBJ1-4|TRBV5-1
CASSLLYTATNEKLFF
TGCGCCAGCAGCCTCCTTTACACTGCAACTAATGAAAAACTGTTTTTT
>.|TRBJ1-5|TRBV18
CASSRGQNQPQHF
TGTGCCAGCTCACGAGGACAGAATCAGCCCCAGCATTTT
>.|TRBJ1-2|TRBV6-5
CASTLSGENYGYTF
TGTGCCAGCACTCTTTCTGGGGAAAACTATGGCTACACCTTC